This T cell receptor beta chain was documented in a study of blood T cell repertoires in COVID-19. The assay was immunoSEQ multiplex PCR, and TCRdb's table has in-frame clones only and misses some. The sample has 200,000 to 250,000 clones, approximately 83% seen once; the top ten hold about 2.9%. V dropped 5 bases and J dropped 3; count of bases not matched to a gene: 8. Per the germline V gene, CDR1 is GTSNPN and CDR2 is SVGIG (reference sequence). CDR3 length: 14 residues. The clonotype was recovered from a young woman who had recovered from COVID-19. The rearrangement joins TRBV30 to TRBJ2-7; 9 positions match TRBD1. Specimen: peripheral blood. In DNA, the CDR3 is TGTGCCTGGGGTACAGGGGGCGTATTCTACGAGCAGTACTTC. Translating gives CAWGTGGVFYEQYF.